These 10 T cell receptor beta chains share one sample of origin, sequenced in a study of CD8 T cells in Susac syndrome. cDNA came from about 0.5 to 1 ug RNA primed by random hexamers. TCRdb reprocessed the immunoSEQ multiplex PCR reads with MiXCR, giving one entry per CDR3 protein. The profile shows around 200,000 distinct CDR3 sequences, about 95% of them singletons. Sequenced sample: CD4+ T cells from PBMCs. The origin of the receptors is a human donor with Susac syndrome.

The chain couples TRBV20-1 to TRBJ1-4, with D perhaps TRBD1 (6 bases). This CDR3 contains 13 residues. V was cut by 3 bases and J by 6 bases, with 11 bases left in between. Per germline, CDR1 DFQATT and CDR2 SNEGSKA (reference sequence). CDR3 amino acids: CSARTGRDEKLFF. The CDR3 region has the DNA TGCAGTGCTAGGACAGGAAGGGATGAAAAACTGTTTTTT.

CDR3 sequence (DNA): TGTGCCAGCAGAGATAGGTTAGCTGAAGCTTTCTTT. Translating gives CASRDRLAEAFF. The chain couples TRBV6-2 or TRBV6-3 to TRBJ1-1; D ambiguous. This CDR3 comprises 12 residues. V was trimmed by 6 bases and J by 6 bases, leaving 11 bases between them. Germline V CDR1 and CDR2: MNHEY, SVGEGT.

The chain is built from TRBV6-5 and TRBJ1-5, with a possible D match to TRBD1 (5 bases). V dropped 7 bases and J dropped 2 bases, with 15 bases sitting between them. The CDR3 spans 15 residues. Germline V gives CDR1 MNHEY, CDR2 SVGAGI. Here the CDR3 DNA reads TGTGCCAGCAAATCCGGGGGTTGGGGCAATCAGCCCCAGCATTTT. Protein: CASKSGGWGNQPQHF.

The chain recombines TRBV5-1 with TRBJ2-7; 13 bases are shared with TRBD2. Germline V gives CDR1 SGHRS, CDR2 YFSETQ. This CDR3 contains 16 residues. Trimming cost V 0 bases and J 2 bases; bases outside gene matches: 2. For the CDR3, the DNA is TGCGCCAGCAGCTTGGGGGGGACTAGCGGGACCTACGAGCAGTACTTC. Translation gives CASSLGGTSGTYEQYF.

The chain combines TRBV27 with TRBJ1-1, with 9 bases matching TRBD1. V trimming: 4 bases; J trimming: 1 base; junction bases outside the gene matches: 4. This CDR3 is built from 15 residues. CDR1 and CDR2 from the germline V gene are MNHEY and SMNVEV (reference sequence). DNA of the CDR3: TGTGCCAGCAGTTCCCCGGGACAGGGGAACACTGAAGCTTTCTTT. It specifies CASSSPGQGNTEAFF.

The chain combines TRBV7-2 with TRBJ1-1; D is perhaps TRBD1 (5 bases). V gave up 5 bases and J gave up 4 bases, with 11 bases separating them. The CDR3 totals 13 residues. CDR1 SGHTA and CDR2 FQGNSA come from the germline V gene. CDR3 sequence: CASSRTRVTEAFF. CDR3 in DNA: TGTGCCAGCAGCAGAACCAGGGTCACTGAAGCTTTCTTT.

The CDR3 protein is CSARTGDEQYF. The DNA for the CDR3 is TGCAGTGCTAGAACAGGTGACGAGCAGTACTTC. The genes are TRBV20-1 and TRBJ2-7; TRBD1 is a possible D gene (5 bases). V dropped 2 bases and J dropped 5 bases, with 7 bases sitting between them. The CDR3 has 11 amino acids. Germline V CDR1 and CDR2: DFQATT, SNEGSKA (reference sequence).

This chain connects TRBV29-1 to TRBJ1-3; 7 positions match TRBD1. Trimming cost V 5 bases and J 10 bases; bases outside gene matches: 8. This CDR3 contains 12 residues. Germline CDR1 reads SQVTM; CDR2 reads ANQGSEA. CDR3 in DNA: TGCAGCGTTCTCGGGACAGAAGTTACCATATATTTT. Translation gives CSVLGTEVTIYF.

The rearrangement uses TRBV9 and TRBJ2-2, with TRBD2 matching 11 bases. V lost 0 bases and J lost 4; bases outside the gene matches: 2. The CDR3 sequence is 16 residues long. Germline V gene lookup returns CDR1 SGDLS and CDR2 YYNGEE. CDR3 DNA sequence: TGTGCCAGCAGCGTAGAGACTAGCGGGGTCACCGGGGAGCTGTTTTTT. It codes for CASSVETSGVTGELFF. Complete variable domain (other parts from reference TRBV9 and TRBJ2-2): DSGVTQTPKHLITATGQRVTLRCSPRSGDLSVYWYQQSLDQGLQFLIQYYNGEERAKGNILERFSAQQFPDLHSELNLSSLELGDSALYFCASSVETSGVTGELFFGEGSRLTVL.

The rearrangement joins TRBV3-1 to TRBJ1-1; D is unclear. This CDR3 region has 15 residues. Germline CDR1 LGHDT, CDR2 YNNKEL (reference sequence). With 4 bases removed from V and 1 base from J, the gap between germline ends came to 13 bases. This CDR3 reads CASSPYLGANTEAFF. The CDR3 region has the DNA TGTGCCAGCAGCCCGTATCTGGGAGCGAACACTGAAGCTTTCTTT.